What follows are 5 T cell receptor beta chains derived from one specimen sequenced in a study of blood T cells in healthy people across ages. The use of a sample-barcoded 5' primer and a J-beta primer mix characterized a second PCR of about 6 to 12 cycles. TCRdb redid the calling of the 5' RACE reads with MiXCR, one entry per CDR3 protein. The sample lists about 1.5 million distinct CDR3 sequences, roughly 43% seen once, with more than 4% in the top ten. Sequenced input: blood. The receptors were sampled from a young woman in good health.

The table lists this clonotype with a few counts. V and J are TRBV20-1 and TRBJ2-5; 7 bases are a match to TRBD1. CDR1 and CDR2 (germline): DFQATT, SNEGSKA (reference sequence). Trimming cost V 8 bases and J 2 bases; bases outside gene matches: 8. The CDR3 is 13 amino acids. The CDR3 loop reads CSSERRGQETQYF. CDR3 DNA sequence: TGCAGTTCTGAGCGCAGGGGGCAAGAGACCCAGTACTTC.

The CDR3 coding sequence is TGTGCCAGCTTTGATCCCGGGACAGGGTCTCGCGAGCAGTACTTC. Its translation is CASFDPGTGSREQYF. The V gene is TRBV28, the J gene TRBJ2-7; TRBD1 matches 9 bases. V lost 8 bases to trimming and J lost 6 bases; unmatched junction nucleotides: 14. Germline V gene data show CDR1 as MDHEN and CDR2 as SYDVKM. This CDR3 has 15 residues.

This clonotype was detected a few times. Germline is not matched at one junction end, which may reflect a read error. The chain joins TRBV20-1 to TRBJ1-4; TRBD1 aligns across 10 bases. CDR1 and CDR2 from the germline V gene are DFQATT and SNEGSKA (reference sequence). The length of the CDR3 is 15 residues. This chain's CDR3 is CSAGRRTGGNDKLFF. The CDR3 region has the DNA TGCAGTGCTGGGAGGAGGACAGGGGGAAATGACAAACTGTTTTTT.

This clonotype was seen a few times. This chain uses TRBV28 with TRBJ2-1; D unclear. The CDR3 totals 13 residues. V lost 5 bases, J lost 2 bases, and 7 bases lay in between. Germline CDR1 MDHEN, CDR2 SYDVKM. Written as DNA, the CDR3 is TGTGCCAGCAGTATCTCCCCCTACAATGAGCAGTTCTTC. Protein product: CASSISPYNEQFF.

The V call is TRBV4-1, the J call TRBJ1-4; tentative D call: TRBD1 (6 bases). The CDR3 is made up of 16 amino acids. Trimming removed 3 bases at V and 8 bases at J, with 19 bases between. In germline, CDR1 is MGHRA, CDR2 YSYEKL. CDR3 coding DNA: TGCGCCAGCAGCCATCAAAGGCTAATCCAGGGGGAAAAACTGTTTTTT. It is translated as CASSHQRLIQGEKLFF.